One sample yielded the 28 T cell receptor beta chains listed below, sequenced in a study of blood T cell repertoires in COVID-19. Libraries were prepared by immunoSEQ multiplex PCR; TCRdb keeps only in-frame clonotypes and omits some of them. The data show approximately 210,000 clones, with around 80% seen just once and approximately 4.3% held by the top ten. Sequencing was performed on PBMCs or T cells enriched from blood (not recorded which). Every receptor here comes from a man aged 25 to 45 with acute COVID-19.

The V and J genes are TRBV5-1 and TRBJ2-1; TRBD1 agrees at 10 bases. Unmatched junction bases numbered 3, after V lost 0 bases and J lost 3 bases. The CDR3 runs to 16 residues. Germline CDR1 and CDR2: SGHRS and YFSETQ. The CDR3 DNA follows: TGCGCCAGCAGCTTGGGGGACAGGGGTAACTACAATGAGCAGTTCTTC. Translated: CASSLGDRGNYNEQFF.

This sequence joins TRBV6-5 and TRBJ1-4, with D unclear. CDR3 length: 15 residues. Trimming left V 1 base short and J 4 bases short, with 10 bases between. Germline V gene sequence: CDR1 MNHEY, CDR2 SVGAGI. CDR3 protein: CASSYYASNNEKLFF. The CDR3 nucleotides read TGTGCCAGCAGTTACTATGCCAGTAATAATGAAAAACTGTTTTTT.

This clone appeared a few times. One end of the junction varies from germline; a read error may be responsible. The CDR3 here is CASSSLVNNEEFF. The CDR3 coding sequence is TGTGCCAGCAGCTCCTTGGTAAACAATGAGGAGTTCTTC. The chain has TRBV7-3 and TRBJ2-1; D is unresolved. CDR3 size: 13 residues. Germline-derived CDR1 and CDR2 are SGHTA and FQGTGA.

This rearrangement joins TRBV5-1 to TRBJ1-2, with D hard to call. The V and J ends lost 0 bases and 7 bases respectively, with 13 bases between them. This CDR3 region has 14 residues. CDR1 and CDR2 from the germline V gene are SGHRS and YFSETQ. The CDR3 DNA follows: TGCGCCAGCAGCTTGGGTGGACTCCCTAGTGGCTACACCTTC. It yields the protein CASSLGGLPSGYTF.

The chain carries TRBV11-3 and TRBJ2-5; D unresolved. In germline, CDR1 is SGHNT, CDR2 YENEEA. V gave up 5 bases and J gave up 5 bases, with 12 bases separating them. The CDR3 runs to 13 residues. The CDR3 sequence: CASSRSVTETQYF. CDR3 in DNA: TGTGCCAGCAGCCGGTCAGTGACTGAGACCCAGTACTTC.

DNA of the CDR3: TGTGCCAGTTTTCGACAGGGGGCCAACGGGGAGCTGTTTTTT. Protein: CASFRQGANGELFF. V gene TRBV2 combines with J gene TRBJ2-2; 10 nucleotides match TRBD1. J was trimmed by 7 bases and V by 9 bases; bases with no gene match: 8. This CDR3 region has 14 residues. Germline lookup yields CDR1 SNHLY and CDR2 FYNNEI.

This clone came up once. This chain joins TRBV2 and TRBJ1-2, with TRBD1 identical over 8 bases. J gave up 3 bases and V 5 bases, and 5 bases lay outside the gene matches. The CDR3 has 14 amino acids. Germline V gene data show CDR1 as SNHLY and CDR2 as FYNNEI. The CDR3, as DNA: TGTGCCAGCAGTCAGGGGGCGGAACACTATGGCTACACCTTC. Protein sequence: CASSQGAEHYGYTF.

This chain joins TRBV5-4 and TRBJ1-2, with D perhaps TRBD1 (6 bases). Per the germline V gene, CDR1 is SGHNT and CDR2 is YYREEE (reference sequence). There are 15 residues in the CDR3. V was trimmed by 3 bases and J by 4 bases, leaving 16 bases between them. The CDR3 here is CASSSGGGASYGYTF. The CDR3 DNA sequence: TGTGCCAGCAGCTCCGGCGGGGGGGCGAGCTATGGCTACACCTTC.

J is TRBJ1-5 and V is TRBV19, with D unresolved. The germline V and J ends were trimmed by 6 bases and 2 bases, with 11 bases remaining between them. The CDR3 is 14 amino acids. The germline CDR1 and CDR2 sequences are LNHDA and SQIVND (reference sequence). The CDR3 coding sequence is TGTGCCAGTAGCCGAGATTATGGCAATCAGCCCCAGCATTTT. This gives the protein CASSRDYGNQPQHF.

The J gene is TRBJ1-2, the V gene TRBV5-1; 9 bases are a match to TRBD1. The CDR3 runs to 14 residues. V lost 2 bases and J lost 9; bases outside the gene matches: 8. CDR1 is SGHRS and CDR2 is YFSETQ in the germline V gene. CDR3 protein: CASSLRTGEGRYTF. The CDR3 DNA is TGCGCCAGCAGCTTAAGGACAGGGGAAGGTCGCTACACCTTC.

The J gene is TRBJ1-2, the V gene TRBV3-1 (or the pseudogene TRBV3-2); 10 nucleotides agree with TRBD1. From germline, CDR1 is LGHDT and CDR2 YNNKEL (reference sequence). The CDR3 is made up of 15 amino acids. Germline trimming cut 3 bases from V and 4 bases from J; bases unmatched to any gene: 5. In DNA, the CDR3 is TGTGCCAGCAGCCAGGGACAGGGGAGGGGCTATGGCTACACCTTC. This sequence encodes CASSQGQGRGYGYTF.

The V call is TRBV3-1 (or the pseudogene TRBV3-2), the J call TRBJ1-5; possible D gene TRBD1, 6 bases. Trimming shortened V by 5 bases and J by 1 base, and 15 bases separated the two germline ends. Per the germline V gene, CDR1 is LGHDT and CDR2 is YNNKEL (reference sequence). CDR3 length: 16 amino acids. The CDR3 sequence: CASSAKQGASNQPQHF. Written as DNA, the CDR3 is TGTGCCAGCAGCGCTAAACAGGGAGCCAGCAATCAGCCCCAGCATTTT.

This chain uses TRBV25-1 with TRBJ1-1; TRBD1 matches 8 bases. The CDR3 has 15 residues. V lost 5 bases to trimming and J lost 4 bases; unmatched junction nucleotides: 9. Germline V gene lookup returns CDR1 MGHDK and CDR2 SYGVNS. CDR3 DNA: TGTGCCAGCAGTACAGGGGGGGCGTATAGCACTGAAGCTTTCTTT. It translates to CASSTGGAYSTEAFF.

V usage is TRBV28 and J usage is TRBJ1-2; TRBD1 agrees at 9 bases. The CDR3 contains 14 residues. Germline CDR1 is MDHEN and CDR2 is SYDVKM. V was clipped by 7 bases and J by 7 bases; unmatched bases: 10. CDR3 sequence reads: CASTPGDREAGYTF. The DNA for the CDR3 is TGTGCCAGCACCCCTGGGGACAGGGAGGCTGGCTACACCTTC.

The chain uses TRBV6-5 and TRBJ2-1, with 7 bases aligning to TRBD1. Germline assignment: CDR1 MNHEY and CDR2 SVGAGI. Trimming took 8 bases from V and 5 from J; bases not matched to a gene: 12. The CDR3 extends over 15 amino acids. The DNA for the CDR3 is TGTGCCAGCGTATTTTCCGGGACAGCTAACAATGAGCAGTTCTTC. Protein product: CASVFSGTANNEQFF.

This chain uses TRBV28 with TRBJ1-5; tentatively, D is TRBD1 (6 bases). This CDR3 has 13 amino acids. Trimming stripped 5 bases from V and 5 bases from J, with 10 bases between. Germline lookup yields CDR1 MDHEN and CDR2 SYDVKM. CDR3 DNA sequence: TGTGCCAGCAGTCCTTACAGGGATCAGCCCCAGCATTTT. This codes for CASSPYRDQPQHF.

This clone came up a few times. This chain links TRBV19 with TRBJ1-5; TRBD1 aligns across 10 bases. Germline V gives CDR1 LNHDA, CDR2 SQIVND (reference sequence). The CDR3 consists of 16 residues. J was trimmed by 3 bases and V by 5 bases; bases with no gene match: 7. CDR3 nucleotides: TGTGCCAGTAGTGCCCGGACAGGGGGAAACAATCAGCCCCAGCATTTT. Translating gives CASSARTGGNNQPQHF.

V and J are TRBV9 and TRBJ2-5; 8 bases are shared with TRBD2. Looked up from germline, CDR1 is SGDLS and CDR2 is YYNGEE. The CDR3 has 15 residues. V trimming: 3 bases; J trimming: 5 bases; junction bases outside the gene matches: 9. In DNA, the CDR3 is TGTGCCAGCAGCGCGGGAGGGACCCGAGGGGAGACCCAGTACTTC. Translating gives CASSAGGTRGETQYF. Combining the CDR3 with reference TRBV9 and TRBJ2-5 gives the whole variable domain DSGVTQTPKHLITATGQRVTLRCSPRSGDLSVYWYQQSLDQGLQFLIQYYNGEERAKGNILERFSAQQFPDLHSELNLSSLELGDSALYFCASSAGGTRGETQYFGPGTRLLVL.

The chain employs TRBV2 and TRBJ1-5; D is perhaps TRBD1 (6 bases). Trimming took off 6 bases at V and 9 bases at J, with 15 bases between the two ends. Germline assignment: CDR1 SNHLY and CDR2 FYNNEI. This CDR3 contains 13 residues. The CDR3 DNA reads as TGTGCCAGCAGCGGGCAGGGGTCATCGCCCCAGCATTTT. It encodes CASSGQGSSPQHF.

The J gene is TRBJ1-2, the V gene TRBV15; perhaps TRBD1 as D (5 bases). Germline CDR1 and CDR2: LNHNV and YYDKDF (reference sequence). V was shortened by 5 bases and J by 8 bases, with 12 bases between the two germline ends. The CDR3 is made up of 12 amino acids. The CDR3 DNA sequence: TGTGCCACCAGCGCCCGACAGCTCGGCTACACCTTC. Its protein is CATSARQLGYTF.

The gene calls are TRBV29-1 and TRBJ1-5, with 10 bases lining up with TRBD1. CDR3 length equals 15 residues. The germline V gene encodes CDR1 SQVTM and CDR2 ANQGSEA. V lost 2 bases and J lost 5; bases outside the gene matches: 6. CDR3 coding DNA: TGCAGCGTTGAACATCCGGGACAGGGGTATCAGCCCCAGCATTTT. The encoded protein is CSVEHPGQGYQPQHF.

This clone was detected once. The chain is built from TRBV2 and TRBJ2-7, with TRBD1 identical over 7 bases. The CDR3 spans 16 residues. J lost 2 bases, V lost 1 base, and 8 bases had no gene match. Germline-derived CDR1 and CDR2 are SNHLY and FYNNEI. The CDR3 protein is CASSEGSIGQAYEQYF. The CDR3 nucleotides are TGTGCCAGCAGTGAAGGGAGTATCGGACAGGCCTACGAGCAGTACTTC.

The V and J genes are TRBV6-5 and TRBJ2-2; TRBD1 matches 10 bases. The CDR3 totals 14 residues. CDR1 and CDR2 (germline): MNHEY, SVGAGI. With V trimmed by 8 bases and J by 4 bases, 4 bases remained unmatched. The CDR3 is CASGQGVGTGELFF. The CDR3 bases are TGTGCCAGCGGACAGGGGGTGGGCACCGGGGAGCTGTTTTTT.

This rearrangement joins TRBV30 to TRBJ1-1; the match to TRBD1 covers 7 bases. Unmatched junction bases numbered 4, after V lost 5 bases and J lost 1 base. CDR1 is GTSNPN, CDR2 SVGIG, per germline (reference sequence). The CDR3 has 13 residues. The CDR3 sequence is CAWYRGQNTEAFF. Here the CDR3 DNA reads TGTGCCTGGTACAGGGGCCAGAACACTGAAGCTTTCTTT.

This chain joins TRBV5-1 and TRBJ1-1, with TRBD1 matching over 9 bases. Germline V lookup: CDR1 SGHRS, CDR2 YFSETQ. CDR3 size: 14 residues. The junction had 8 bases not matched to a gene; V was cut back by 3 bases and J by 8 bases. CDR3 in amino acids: CASSSLQGASEAFF. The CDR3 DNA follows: TGCGCCAGCAGCTCCTTACAGGGGGCGAGCGAAGCTTTCTTT.

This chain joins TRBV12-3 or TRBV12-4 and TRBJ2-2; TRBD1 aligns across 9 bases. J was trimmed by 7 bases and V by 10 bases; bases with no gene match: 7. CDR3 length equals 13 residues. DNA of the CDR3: TGTGCCATCCGACAGGGGGAAGTCGGGGAGCTGTTTTTT. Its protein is CAIRQGEVGELFF.

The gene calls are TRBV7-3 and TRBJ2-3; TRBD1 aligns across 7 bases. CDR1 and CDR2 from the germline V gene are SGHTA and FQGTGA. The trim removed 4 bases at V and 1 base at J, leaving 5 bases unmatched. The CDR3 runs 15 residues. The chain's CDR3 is CASSSTGSGTDTQYF. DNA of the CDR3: TGTGCCAGCAGCTCGACAGGGTCGGGCACAGATACGCAGTATTTT.

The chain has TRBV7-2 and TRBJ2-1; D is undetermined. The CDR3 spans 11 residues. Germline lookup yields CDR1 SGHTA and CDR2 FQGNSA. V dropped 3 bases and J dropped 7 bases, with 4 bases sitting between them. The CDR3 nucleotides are TGTGCCAGCAGCTTCAGAAATGAGCAGTTCTTC. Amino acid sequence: CASSFRNEQFF. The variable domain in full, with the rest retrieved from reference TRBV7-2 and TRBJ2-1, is GAGVSQSPSNKVTEKGKDVELRCDPISGHTALYWYRQSLGQGLEFLIYFQGNSAPDKSGLPSDRFSAERTGGSVSTLTIQRTQQEDSAVYLCASSFRNEQFFGPGTRLTVL.